The 6 T cell receptor beta chains below come from one sample, sequenced in a study of CD8+ T cells in alopecia areata. Following RNA extraction, reverse transcription yielded cDNA that acted as the sequencing template. The data were produced by immunoSEQ multiplex PCR, yet TCRdb's version contains in-frame clones alone and is incomplete. The sample lists 150,000 to 200,000 clones, about 51% occurring once. Treatment noted: oral pan-JAK inhibitor, 5-10 mg twice daily. The material sequenced was CD8+ T cells sorted from blood, taken around week 54, from a patient treated with tofacitinib. Source of these receptors: a human donor with alopecia areata.

This clone was counted between two and nine times. The genes are TRBV5-6 and TRBJ1-1, with D perhaps matching TRBD1 (5 bases). Per germline, CDR1 SGHDT and CDR2 YYEEEE. Deletions cut 2 bases from V and 6 bases from J, with 14 bases between. The CDR3 contains 14 residues. The CDR3 nucleotides are TGTGCCAGCAGCTTTAGCCAGGGTTATCCTGAAGCTTTCTTT. Its protein is CASSFSQGYPEAFF. Using reference TRBV5-6 and TRBJ1-1 for the parts outside the CDR3, the full variable domain is DAGVTQSPTHLIKTRGQQVTLRCSPKSGHDTVSWYQQALGQGPQFIFQYYEEEERQRGNFPDRFSGHQFPNYSSELNVNALLLGDSALYLCASSFSQGYPEAFFGQGTRLTVV.

The gene calls are TRBV29-1 and TRBJ1-4; TRBD1 might be the D (5 bases). This CDR3 has 11 amino acids. Trimming cost V 6 bases and J 7 bases, with 9 bases left between them. CDR1 is SQVTM and CDR2 is ANQGSEA in the germline V gene. The chain's CDR3 is CSVGEVEKLFF. The CDR3 DNA sequence: TGCAGCGTGGGGGAGGTTGAAAAACTGTTTTTT. The entire variable domain, with the rest obtained from reference TRBV29-1 and TRBJ1-4, is as follows: SAVISQKPSRDICQRGTSLTIQCQVDSQVTMMFWYRQQPGQSLTLIATANQGSEATYESGFVIDKFPISRPNLTFSTLTVSNMSPEDSSIYLCSVGEVEKLFFGSGTQLSVL.

The rearrangement uses TRBV30 and TRBJ1-1; 9 nucleotides line up with TRBD1. V gave up 7 bases and J gave up 5 bases; unmatched junction bases: 11. The CDR3 runs 14 residues. The V gene's germline CDR1 is GTSNPN and CDR2 SVGIG (reference sequence). CDR3 residues: CALDRGGVGTEAFF. The CDR3 DNA reads TGTGCCTTGGACAGGGGAGGGGTCGGGACTGAAGCTTTCTTT.

The J gene is TRBJ1-2, the V gene TRBV6-5; tentative D call: TRBD1 (6 bases). CDR1 is MNHEY and CDR2 is SVGAGI in the germline V gene. The CDR3 consists of 15 residues. Trimming cost V 2 bases and J 4 bases, with 14 bases left between them. In DNA, the CDR3 is TGTGCCAGCAGTTACCTGGAAGGACAGATCTATGGCTACACCTTC. The encoded protein is CASSYLEGQIYGYTF.

Details on this clone: The sample carries other DNA sequences with the same CDR3. The chain uses TRBV30 and TRBJ1-5; D remains unclear. Per the germline V gene, CDR1 is GTSNPN and CDR2 is SVGIG (reference sequence). CDR3 length: 14 residues. V gave up 3 bases and J gave up 0 bases, with 9 bases separating them. The DNA of the CDR3 is TGTGCCTGGAGCGCCAGGAATAGCAATCAGCCCCAGCATTTT. The encoded protein is CAWSARNSNQPQHF.

The chain recombines TRBV27 with TRBJ2-1; D unresolved. From germline, CDR1 is MNHEY and CDR2 SMNVEV (reference sequence). The V end was cut by 5 bases, the J end by 8 bases, with 19 bases between. This CDR3 region has 15 residues. CDR3 DNA: TGTGCCAGCAGTCTTCTTCCCGGGCAAATCCATGAGCAGTTCTTC. Residues: CASSLLPGQIHEQFF.